This T cell receptor (beta chain) is from a study of control samples from healthy donors and cancer patients. Libraries were prepared by immunoSEQ multiplex PCR; TCRdb keeps only in-frame clonotypes and omits some of them. The table has about 93,000 clones, 88% seen once. The CDR3 has 16 residues. J gave up 2 bases and V 5 bases, and 9 bases lay outside the gene matches. Germline CDR1 SEHNR, CDR2 FQNEAQ (reference sequence). This chain links TRBV7-9 with TRBJ2-5, with 9 bases lining up with TRBD1. This receptor was taken from a woman aged 65 to 85 in good health. Sequenced input: blood. The CDR3 spells CASSLGTGTPQETQYF. The CDR3 DNA sequence: TGTGCCAGCAGCCTAGGGACAGGGACCCCACAAGAGACCCAGTACTTC. The full variable domain, completed using reference TRBV7-9 and TRBJ2-5, is DTGVSQNPRHKITKRGQNVTFRCDPISEHNRLYWYRQTLGQGPEFLTYFQNEAQLEKSRLLSDRFSAERPKGSFSTLEIQRTEQGDSAMYLCASSLGTGTPQETQYFGPGTRLLVL.